The 16 T cell receptor beta chains listed next were all sequenced from one sample in a study of T cell responses to AZD1222 COVID-19 vaccine. TCRdb keeps only in-frame clones here, not all; method: immunoSEQ multiplex PCR. The data show over 130,000 clones, with 92% seen just once and 4% held by the top ten. This specimen was peripheral blood, taken 28 days after the second AZD1222 dose. These receptor sequences come from an adult who received the AZD1222 COVID-19 vaccine.

V gene TRBV7-2 combines with J gene TRBJ2-3; TRBD2 matches at 10 bases. V lost 4 bases to trimming and J lost 5 bases; unmatched junction nucleotides: 12. The length of the CDR3 is 17 residues. The germline gives CDR1 SGHTA, CDR2 FQGNSA. CDR3 region: CASSSGLAGGPVDTQYF. The CDR3 bases are TGTGCCAGCAGCTCAGGCTTAGCGGGGGGCCCCGTAGATACGCAGTATTTT. Using reference TRBV7-2 and TRBJ2-3 for the parts outside the CDR3, the full variable domain is GAGVSQSPSNKVTEKGKDVELRCDPISGHTALYWYRQSLGQGLEFLIYFQGNSAPDKSGLPSDRFSAERTGGSVSTLTIQRTQQEDSAVYLCASSSGLAGGPVDTQYFGPGTRLTVL.

This chain joins TRBV4-1 and TRBJ1-2; TRBD1 might be the D (5 bases). Trimming pared 3 bases from V and 7 bases from J, leaving 18 bases between. Germline V gene sequence: CDR1 MGHRA, CDR2 YSYEKL. The CDR3 sequence is 15 residues long. The CDR3 reads CASSHVPPGGSGYTF. CDR3 nucleotide sequence: TGCGCCAGCAGCCACGTGCCTCCGGGGGGAAGTGGCTACACCTTC.

The chain employs TRBV3-1 (or the pseudogene TRBV3-2) and TRBJ2-2; 7 bases fit TRBD2. The germline V gene encodes CDR1 LGHDT and CDR2 YNNKEL (reference sequence). V lost 4 bases to trimming and J lost 10 bases; unmatched junction nucleotides: 3. The CDR3 totals 12 residues. The CDR3 sequence: CASSPSGPELFF. CDR3 coding DNA: TGTGCCAGCAGCCCTAGCGGCCCGGAGCTGTTTTTT.

The chain is built from TRBV11-2 and TRBJ1-1, with a tentative D call TRBD1 (5 bases). CDR3 length: 14 residues. V lost 4 bases to trimming and J lost 2 bases, with 11 bases between them. The germline CDR1 and CDR2 sequences are SGHAT and FQNNGV. As DNA, the CDR3 is TGTGCCAGCAGCTCCGTGAGGGGAAACACTGAAGCTTTCTTT. Amino acids: CASSSVRGNTEAFF.

By its share, this clone is medium-sized (0.01 to 0.1%). The rearrangement links TRBV4-2 to TRBJ1-3, with D unresolved. The CDR3 loop spans 15 amino acids. The V gene lost 1 base and the J gene lost 2 bases, with 9 bases spanning the gap. Germline-derived CDR1 and CDR2 are LGHNA and YNFKEQ. The CDR3 DNA follows: TGTGCCAGCAGCCAAGGAGAGGGAGCTGGAAACACCATATATTTT. As protein: CASSQGEGAGNTIYF.

The CDR3 region has the DNA TGTGCCAGCTCTACGCCTAGCGGGAGGGCCTACACCGGGGAGCTGTTTTTT. Translated, it gives CASSTPSGRAYTGELFF. The rearrangement joins TRBV27 to TRBJ2-2; TRBD2 aligns across 12 bases. The germline CDR1 and CDR2 sequences are MNHEY and SMNVEV (reference sequence). V trimming: 8 bases; J trimming: 3 bases; junction bases outside the gene matches: 10. This CDR3 comprises 17 residues.

V and J are TRBV15 and TRBJ2-7; TRBD1 aligns across 12 bases. The CDR3 extends over 16 amino acids. Germline CDR1 reads LNHNV; CDR2 reads YYDKDF (reference sequence). V dropped 5 bases and J dropped 2; count of bases not matched to a gene: 7. CDR3 region: CATSGDRGRGAYEQYF. In DNA, the CDR3 is TGTGCCACCAGCGGGGACAGGGGGCGAGGGGCCTACGAGCAGTACTTC.

A single count supports this clone. The chain combines TRBV27 with TRBJ1-2, with D possibly matching TRBD1 (6 bases). V lost 4 bases and J 4 bases, leaving 13 bases between the germline ends. The CDR3 spans 14 residues. The V gene's germline CDR1 is MNHEY and CDR2 SMNVEV (reference sequence). CDR3 amino acids: CASSSYREGYGYTF. The CDR3 coding sequence is TGTGCCAGCAGTTCCTACAGGGAGGGCTATGGCTACACCTTC.

The chain combines TRBV7-8 with TRBJ2-7; 10 bases agree with TRBD2. Germline CDR1 and CDR2: SGHVS and FQNEAQ. J was trimmed by 4 bases and V by 1 base; bases with no gene match: 7. There are 16 residues in the CDR3. CDR3 residues: CASSLGVSGGSYEQYF. The CDR3 nucleotides are TGTGCCAGCAGCTTAGGCGTTAGCGGGGGGTCGTACGAGCAGTACTTC.

J is TRBJ1-2 and V is TRBV19; D is perhaps TRBD1 (6 bases). The ends were cut back, 6 bases at V and 4 bases at J, with 24 bases in the middle. Germline V lookup: CDR1 LNHDA, CDR2 SQIVND (reference sequence). This CDR3 has 17 amino acids. CDR3 loop: CASSRSLLGAPGYGYTF. In DNA form, the CDR3 reads TGTGCCAGTAGCCGCTCCTTATTGGGGGCGCCGGGCTATGGCTACACCTTC.

This chain connects TRBV6-6 to TRBJ1-1; possibly TRBD1 for D (6 bases). Germline assignment: CDR1 MNHNY and CDR2 SVGAGI (reference sequence). Deletions cut 5 bases from V and 8 bases from J, with 12 bases between. The CDR3 runs 12 residues. CDR3 residues: CASSPAGTEAFF. CDR3 in DNA: TGTGCCAGCAGTCCCGCCGGGACAGAAGCTTTCTTT.

Note on this clone: Germline is not matched at one junction end, which may reflect a read error. V and J are TRBV19 and TRBJ2-1; D perhaps matches TRBD2 (6 bases). This CDR3 has 16 amino acids. Germline lookup yields CDR1 LNHDA and CDR2 SQIVND (reference sequence). Here the CDR3 reads CASNLRAGTEGNGQFF. The CDR3 DNA reads as TGTGCCAGTAATCTGAGGGCGGGAACGGAGGGCAATGGGCAGTTCTTC.

In DNA, the CDR3 is TGTGCCAGTAAGGGGACAGGGGCTAGTCAGCCCCAGCATTTT. It translates to CASKGTGASQPQHF. The chain employs TRBV19 and TRBJ1-5; TRBD1 aligns across 10 bases. From germline, CDR1 is LNHDA and CDR2 SQIVND (reference sequence). The CDR3 is 14 residues long. J was trimmed by 6 bases and V by 7 bases; bases with no gene match: 6.

This clone was seen just once. The chain combines TRBV3-1 (or the pseudogene TRBV3-2) with TRBJ2-5; perhaps D is TRBD1 or TRBD2 (6 bases each). V lost 3 bases to trimming and J lost 1 base, with 18 bases between them. This CDR3 is 17 amino acids long. CDR1 is LGHDT, CDR2 YNNKEL, per germline (reference sequence). CDR3 residues: CASSHPGLKGGQETQYF. The CDR3 DNA reads TGTGCCAGCAGCCATCCCGGACTAAAAGGGGGCCAAGAGACCCAGTACTTC.

This sequence joins TRBV7-3 and TRBJ1-3; the D gene is possibly TRBD1 (6 bases). The V and J ends lost 5 bases and 3 bases respectively, with 8 bases between them. The CDR3 sequence is 13 residues long. Germline V gene lookup returns CDR1 SGHTA and CDR2 FQGTGA. Written as DNA, the CDR3 is TGTGCCAGCAGCCGGGACAATGGAAACACCATATATTTT. Amino acids: CASSRDNGNTIYF.

The rearrangement uses TRBV29-1 and TRBJ2-4; possible D gene TRBD2, 6 bases. With 4 bases removed from V and 2 bases from J, the gap between germline ends came to 12 bases. The CDR3 sequence is 14 residues long. Germline V lookup: CDR1 SQVTM, CDR2 ANQGSEA. The DNA for the CDR3 is TGCAGCGTTGGTACACGGGGGACCAAAAACATTCAGTACTTC. Its protein is CSVGTRGTKNIQYF.